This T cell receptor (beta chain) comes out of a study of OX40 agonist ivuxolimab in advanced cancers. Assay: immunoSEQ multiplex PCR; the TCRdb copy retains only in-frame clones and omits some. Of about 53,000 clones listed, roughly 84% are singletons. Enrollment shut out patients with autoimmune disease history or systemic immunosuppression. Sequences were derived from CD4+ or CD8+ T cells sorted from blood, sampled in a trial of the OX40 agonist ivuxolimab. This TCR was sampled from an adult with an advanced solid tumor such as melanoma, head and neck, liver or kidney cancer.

CDR3 residues: CASSERSSYNEQFF. CDR3 nucleotides: TGTGCCAGCAGTGAGCGAAGCTCCTACAATGAGCAGTTCTTC. The chain joins TRBV2 to TRBJ2-1, with D hard to call. Per the germline V gene, CDR1 is SNHLY and CDR2 is FYNNEI. The V gene lost 3 bases and the J gene lost 0 bases, with 6 bases spanning the gap. This CDR3 region has 14 residues.